This T cell receptor (beta chain) was sequenced during a study of CD8+CD57+ T cells in acquired aplastic anemia listed by TCRdb under 2018. Broadly, across the study: Extracted DNA from sorted CD4+ and CD8+ cells averaged around 3.3 ug, ranging from about 0.17 to 30 ug. CD8+CD57+ expansion was defined as a frequency above the mean frequency observed in healthy subjects.

This clonotype has at least ten counts. The clone's antigen remains unknown. One base away there is no much larger clone; base qualities are not given. Study-wide findings and limitations: Between patients and healthy controls, no significant difference in CD8+ Simpson's diversity was found (P=0.060). Roughly 30 CD8+ CDR3 sequences were found to be shared between patients and controls, but these sequences appeared to be highly expressed in patients and within the immunodominant clones of the patients.

Flow cytometry had shown CD8+CD57+ cell expansion in the patients selected for sequencing. Every patient had severe acquired aplastic anemia, diagnosed using the International Study of Aplastic Anemia and Agranulocytosis and Camitta criteria. Patients had received no therapy at the time of blood sampling. TCR repertoires of sorted CD4+ and CD8+ blood T cells from severe aplastic anemia patients and healthy subjects were deep-sequenced in the study. Patients were enrolled under clinicaltrials.gov protocols 00001620, 01623167, 00001397, 00071045, 00081523 and 00961064 in the USA. Ficoll-Paque density gradient centrifugation was used to isolate peripheral blood mononuclear cells. CD4+ and CD8+ T cells were sorted by FACS or magnetic beads before DNA extraction. CDR1 and CDR2, looked up from the germline V gene (reference sequence), are LNHDA and SQIVND. V and J are truncated by 8 bases and 1 base respectively, leaving an intervening sequence of 17 bases. Measured from the cysteine to the phenylalanine, the CDR3 is 16 residues long. The kept DNA is CDR3 alone, 48 bases in frame from the first base.

Profiling of TCR beta VDJ combinations and CDR3 sequences used genomic DNA as the template. An Illumina HiSeq 2000 was used for TCR repertoire sequencing. As for how the authors treated the data: TRBV/TRBJ rearrangement plots, CDR3 size and DJ length profiles, and Simpson's diversity index were used to assess repertoires. The most abundant DNA sequence in the deep sequencing data was taken as the immunodominant clone. CDR3 amino acid sequences were checked for sharing across subjects and were also compared against the VDJdb database and published repertoires. TCRdb trimmed public reads at Q25 via fastp, called clones via MiXCR and kept in-frame beta chains. Merged by CDR3 protein, the rows form single entries marked with the most common genes and DNA. TCRdb, not the original authors, processed these V and J calls. A total of 200,000 to 250,000 distinct CDR3 sequences appear in this sample, 40% to 60% of them only once. The ten largest clones add up to less than 20% of the sample.

Here the chain combines TRBV19 and TRBJ2-2, and perhaps TRBD2 as D gene, on 6 matching bases. The sample consisted of sorted CD4+, CD8+, or CD8+CD57+ T cells (not recorded which) from PBMCs. This clonotype was obtained from a human donor with aplastic anemia. The DNA sequence is as follows: TGTGCCAGTCTTCCATCGGAGCGGGTGAACACCGGGGAGCTGTTTTTT. This gives the protein CASLPSERVNTGELFF.